This T cell receptor beta chain derives from a study of graft-versus-host responses after intestinal transplantation. Whole-study context: Recipients got multivisceral, liver-intestinal, or isolated intestinal transplants. Anti-thymocyte globulin induction preceded about three years of tacrolimus and steroid maintenance in all recipients. Study-level findings and limits: High graft-versus-host to host-versus-graft clonal ratios were found in allografts of patients who had graft-donor T cell macrochimerism. Recipient bone marrow held GvH clones, some seen earlier in ileum or blood.

The CDR3 is 14 amino acids. Trimming removed 4 bases from V and 4 bases from J, with 13 bases in between. Germline values: CDR1 MGHDK, CDR2 SYGVNS. TCRdb's copy holds only in-frame clones and misses some; the assay was immunoSEQ multiplex PCR. This table holds tens of thousands of clones, about 95% found once. As for this clone: Its antigen is still unknown.

The TCR comes from a human donor who was the organ donor for an intestinal transplant. The starting material was unstimulated CD4+ T cells sorted from spleen or lymph node cells, obtained before transplant. The rearrangement joins TRBV25-1 to TRBJ1-1; maybe TRBD1 (6 bases). The CDR3 loop is CASSVRGGSTEAFF. In DNA form, the CDR3 reads TGTGCCAGCAGTGTGAGAGGGGGAAGCACTGAAGCTTTCTTT.